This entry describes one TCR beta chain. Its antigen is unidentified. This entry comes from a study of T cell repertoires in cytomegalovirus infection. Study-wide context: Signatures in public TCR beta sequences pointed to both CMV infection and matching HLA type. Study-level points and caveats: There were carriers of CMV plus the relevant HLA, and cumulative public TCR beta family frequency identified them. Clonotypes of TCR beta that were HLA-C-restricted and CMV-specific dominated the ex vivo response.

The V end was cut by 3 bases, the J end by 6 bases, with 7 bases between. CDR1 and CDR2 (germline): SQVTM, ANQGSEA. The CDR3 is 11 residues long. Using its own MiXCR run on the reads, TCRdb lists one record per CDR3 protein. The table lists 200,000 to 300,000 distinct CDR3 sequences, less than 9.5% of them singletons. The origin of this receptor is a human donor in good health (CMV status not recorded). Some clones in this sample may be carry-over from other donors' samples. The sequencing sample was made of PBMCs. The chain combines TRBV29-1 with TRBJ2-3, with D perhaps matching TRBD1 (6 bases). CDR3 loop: CSVDRGDTQYF. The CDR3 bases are TGCAGCGTTGATAGGGGGGATACGCAGTATTTT.